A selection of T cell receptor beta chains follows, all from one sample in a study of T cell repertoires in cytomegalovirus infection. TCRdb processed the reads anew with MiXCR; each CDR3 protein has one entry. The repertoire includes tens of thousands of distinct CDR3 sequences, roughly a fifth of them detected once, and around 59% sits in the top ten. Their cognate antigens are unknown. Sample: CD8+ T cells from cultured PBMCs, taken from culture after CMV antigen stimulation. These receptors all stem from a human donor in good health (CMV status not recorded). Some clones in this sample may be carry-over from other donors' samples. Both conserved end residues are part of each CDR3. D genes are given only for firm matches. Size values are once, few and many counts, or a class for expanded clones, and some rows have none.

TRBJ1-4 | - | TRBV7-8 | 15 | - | CASSPRGRRDEKLFF | TGTGCCAGCAGTCCCCGAGGCCGAAGGGATGAAAAACTGTTTTTT
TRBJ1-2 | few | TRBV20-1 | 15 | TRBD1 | CSARLRDRGIYGYTF | TGCAGTGCTCGACTTCGGGACAGGGGTATCTATGGCTACACCTTC
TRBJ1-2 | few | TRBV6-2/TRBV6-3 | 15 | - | CASSYLHGINYGYTF | TGTGCCAGCAGTTACCTTCACGGAATTAACTATGGCTACACCTTC
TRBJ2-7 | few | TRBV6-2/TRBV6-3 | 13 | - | CASSIANGYEQYF | TGTGCCAGCAGCATAGCAAATGGCTACGAGCAGTACTTC
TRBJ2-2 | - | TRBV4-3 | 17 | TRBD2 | CASSQKPRGENTGELFF | TGCGCCAGCAGCCAAAAACCACGGGGGGAAAACACCGGGGAGCTGTTTTTT
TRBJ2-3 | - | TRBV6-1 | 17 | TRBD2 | CASSGGTSGTSTDTQYF | TGTGCCAGCAGTGGCGGGACTAGCGGGACTAGCACAGATACGCAGTATTTT
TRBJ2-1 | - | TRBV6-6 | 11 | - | CASRGYREQFF | TGTGCCAGCCGAGGTTACAGGGAGCAGTTCTTC
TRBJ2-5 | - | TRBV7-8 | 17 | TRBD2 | CASSLARAAGERETQYF | TGTGCCAGCAGCTTAGCGCGGGCTGCGGGAGAGAGGGAGACCCAGTACTTC
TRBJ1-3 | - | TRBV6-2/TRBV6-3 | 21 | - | CASSYSLTRDHLLSSGNTIYF | TGTGCCAGCAGTTACTCTTTAACCCGGGACCACCTTCTGAGCTCTGGAAACACCATATATTTT
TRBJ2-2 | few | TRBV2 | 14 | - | CASSDVGATGELFF | TGTGCCAGCAGTGATGTGGGTGCGACCGGGGAGCTGTTTTTT
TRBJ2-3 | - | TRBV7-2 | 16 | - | CASSHLPGTRADTQYF | TGTGCCAGCAGTCACCTTCCCGGGACTCGAGCAGATACGCAGTATTTT
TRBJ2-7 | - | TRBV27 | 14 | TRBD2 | CASGRAESSYEQYF | TGTGCCAGCGGGAGGGCGGAGAGCTCCTACGAGCAGTACTTC
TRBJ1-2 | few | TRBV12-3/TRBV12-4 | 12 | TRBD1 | CASSQGGYGYTF | TGTGCCAGCAGTCAGGGGGGCTATGGCTACACCTTC